Listed below are T cell receptor beta chains from one sample, sequenced in a study of cytomegalovirus exposure and HLA in healthy donors. Assay used: immunoSEQ multiplex PCR; TCRdb lists only in-frame clones, some missing. Of some 140,000 clones listed, roughly 79% are singletons. Material for sequencing was PBMCs. The source of these receptors is a male donor in good health and CMV-seronegative. The CDR3 runs from the conserved cysteine through the conserved F or W.

j_call	v_call	cdr3_aa
TRBJ2-3	TRBV7-9	CASSFPDTQYF
.	TRBV19	CASSIDPGNTYEQYF
TRBJ2-5	TRBV7-9	CASPPRASVETQYF
TRBJ1-1	TRBV7-7	CASSPREDTEAFF
TRBJ1-1	TRBV13	CASSFEADTEAFF
TRBJ2-7	TRBV14	CASSTSGTQSPYEQYF
TRBJ2-3	TRBV30	CAWSSYRVDTQYF
TRBJ1-4	TRBV19	CASSPKKWGTGDEKLFF
TRBJ2-7	TRBV27	CASSLAPTYEQYF
TRBJ2-6	TRBV6-4	CASSGGVNSGANVLTF
TRBJ2-3	TRBV11-2	CASSLFPRDTQYF
TRBJ2-3	TRBV5-1	CASSQGQGPQYF
TRBJ1-4	TRBV7-2	CASSFSATNEKLFF
TRBJ1-2	TRBV5-1	CASSPGQGAVDTF
TRBJ2-5	TRBV5-8	CASSFRDSWVTQYF
TRBJ2-6	TRBV4-2	CASSQDNSGANVLTF
TRBJ1-6	TRBV30	CAWSGGYENSPLHF
TRBJ1-5	TRBV5-3	CARSRDRGAVSNQPQHF
TRBJ2-2	TRBV27	CASSPSGRNTGELFF
TRBJ1-6	TRBV7-8	CASSLRGTGKSSPLHF
TRBJ1-6	TRBV6-5	CASWEAYNSPLHF
TRBJ1-2	TRBV7-8	CASSLARQQGLNYGYTF
TRBJ1-1	TRBV5-1	CASSPETRNTEAFF
TRBJ1-6	TRBV18	CASSPGDRGNSPLHF
TRBJ2-1	TRBV11-3	CASSSAGQGGGRQFF
TRBJ2-7	TRBV5-6	CASSFWGGAGEQYF
TRBJ2-3	TRBV6-1	CASSEQDRDTQYF
TRBJ1-3	TRBV9	CASSLPGQGPGNTIYF
TRBJ1-1	TRBV9	CASSKAGNTEAFF
TRBJ1-5	TRBV5-5	CASSPFGNQPQHF
TRBJ2-3	TRBV7-2	CASSLTSRTSTDTQYF
TRBJ1-2	TRBV18	CASSPRGLLNYGYTF
TRBJ2-1	TRBV6-5	CASSSTFQGGEQFF